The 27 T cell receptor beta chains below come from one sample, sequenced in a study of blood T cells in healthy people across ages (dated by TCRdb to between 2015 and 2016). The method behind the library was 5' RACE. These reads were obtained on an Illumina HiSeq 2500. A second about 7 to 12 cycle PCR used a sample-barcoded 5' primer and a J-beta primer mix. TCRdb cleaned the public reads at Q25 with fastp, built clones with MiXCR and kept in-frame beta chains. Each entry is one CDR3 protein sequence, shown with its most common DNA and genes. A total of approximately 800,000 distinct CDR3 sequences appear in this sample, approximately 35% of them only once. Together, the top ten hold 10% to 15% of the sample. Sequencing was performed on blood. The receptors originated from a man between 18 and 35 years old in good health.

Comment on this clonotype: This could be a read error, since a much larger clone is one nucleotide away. The CDR3 bases are TGTGCCAGCAACCTGAACAGGGGTTCTAATCAGCCCCAGCATTTT. It yields the protein CASNLNRGSNQPQHF. This chain uses TRBV7-2 with TRBJ1-5, with 7 bases that match TRBD1. The V and J ends lost 7 bases and 4 bases, in that order; junction bases with no gene match: 10. The CDR3 contains 15 residues. Germline CDR1 SGHTA, CDR2 FQGNSA.

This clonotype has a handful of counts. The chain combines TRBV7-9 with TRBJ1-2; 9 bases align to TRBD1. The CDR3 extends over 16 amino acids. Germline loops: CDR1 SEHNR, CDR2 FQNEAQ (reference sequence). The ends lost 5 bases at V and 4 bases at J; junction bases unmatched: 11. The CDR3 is CASSTRDREGGYGYTF. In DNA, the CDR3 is TGTGCCAGCAGCACTCGGGACAGGGAAGGGGGCTATGGCTACACCTTC.

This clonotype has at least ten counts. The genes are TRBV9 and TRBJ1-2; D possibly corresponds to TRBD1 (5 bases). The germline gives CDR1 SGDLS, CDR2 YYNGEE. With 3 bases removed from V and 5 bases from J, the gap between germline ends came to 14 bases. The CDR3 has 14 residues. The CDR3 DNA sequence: TGTGCCAGCAGCGCTGGGACCCAACTTTATGGCTACACCTTC. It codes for CASSAGTQLYGYTF.

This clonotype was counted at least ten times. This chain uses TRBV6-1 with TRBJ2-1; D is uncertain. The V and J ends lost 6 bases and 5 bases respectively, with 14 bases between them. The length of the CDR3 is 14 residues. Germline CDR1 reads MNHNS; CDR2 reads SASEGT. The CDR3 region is CASSLVTADNEQFF. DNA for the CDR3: TGTGCCAGCAGCCTAGTGACGGCGGACAATGAGCAGTTCTTC.

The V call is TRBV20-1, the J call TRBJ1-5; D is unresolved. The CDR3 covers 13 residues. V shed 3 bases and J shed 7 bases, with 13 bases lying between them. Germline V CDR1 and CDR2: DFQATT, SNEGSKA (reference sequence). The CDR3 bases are TGCAGTGCTAGGATTTCCGCGGGGCAGCCCCAGCATTTT. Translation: CSARISAGQPQHF.

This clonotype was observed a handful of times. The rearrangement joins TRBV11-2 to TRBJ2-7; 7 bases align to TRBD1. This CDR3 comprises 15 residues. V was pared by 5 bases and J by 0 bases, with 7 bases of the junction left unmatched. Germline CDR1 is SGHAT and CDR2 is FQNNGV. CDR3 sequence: CASSTGVASSYEQYF. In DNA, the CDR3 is TGTGCCAGCAGCACAGGGGTTGCAAGCTCCTACGAGCAGTACTTC.

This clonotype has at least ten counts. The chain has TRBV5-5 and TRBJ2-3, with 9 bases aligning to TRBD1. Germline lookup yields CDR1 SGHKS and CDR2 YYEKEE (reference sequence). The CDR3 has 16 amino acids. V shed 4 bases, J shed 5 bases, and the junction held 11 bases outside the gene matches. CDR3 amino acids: CASSETDRGIEDTQYF. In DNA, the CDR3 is TGTGCCAGCAGCGAGACGGACAGGGGAATCGAAGATACGCAGTATTTT.

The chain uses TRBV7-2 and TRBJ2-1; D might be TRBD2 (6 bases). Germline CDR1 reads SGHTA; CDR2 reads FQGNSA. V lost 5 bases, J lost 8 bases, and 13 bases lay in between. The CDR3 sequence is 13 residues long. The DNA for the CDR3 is TGTGCCAGCAGCGGAGCGAGGAGGGATGAGCAGTTCTTC. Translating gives CASSGARRDEQFF.

The CDR3 DNA sequence: TGCAGTGCTAGAGAGCTGGGCCCGAACACTGAAGCTTTCTTT. Translation: CSARELGPNTEAFF. This chain connects TRBV20-1 to TRBJ1-1; D gene unclear. Germline values: CDR1 DFQATT, CDR2 SNEGSKA (reference sequence). The V gene lost 0 bases and the J gene lost 1 base, with 9 bases spanning the gap. The CDR3 runs 14 residues.

In DNA, the CDR3 is TGTGCCACCGTCGCAGGAGGTCTACACTATGGCTACACCTTC. It specifies CATVAGGLHYGYTF. The genes are TRBV6-2 or TRBV6-3 and TRBJ1-2; D remains ambiguous. The CDR3 runs 14 residues. Between the trimmed V and J ends, which lost 10 bases and 3 bases, there was a span of 18 bases. Looked up from germline, CDR1 is MNHEY and CDR2 is SVGEGT.

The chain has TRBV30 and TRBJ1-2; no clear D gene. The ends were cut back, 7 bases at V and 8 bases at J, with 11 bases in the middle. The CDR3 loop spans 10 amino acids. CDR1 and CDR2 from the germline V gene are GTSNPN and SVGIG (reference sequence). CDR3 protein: CALLEGGYTF. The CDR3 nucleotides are TGTGCCTTGCTGGAAGGGGGCTACACCTTC.

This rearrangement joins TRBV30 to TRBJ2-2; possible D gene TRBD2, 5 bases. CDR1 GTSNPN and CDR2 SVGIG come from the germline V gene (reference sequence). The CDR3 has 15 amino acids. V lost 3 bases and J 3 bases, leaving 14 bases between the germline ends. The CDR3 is CAWRFASRDTGELFF. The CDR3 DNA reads TGTGCCTGGAGATTTGCTAGCCGGGACACCGGGGAGCTGTTTTTT.

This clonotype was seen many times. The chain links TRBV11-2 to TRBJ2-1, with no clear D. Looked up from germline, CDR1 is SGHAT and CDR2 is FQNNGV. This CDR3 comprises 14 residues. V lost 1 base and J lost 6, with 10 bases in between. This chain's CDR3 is CASSLGLLLNEQFF. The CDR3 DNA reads TGTGCCAGCAGCTTAGGTTTATTACTCAATGAGCAGTTCTTC.

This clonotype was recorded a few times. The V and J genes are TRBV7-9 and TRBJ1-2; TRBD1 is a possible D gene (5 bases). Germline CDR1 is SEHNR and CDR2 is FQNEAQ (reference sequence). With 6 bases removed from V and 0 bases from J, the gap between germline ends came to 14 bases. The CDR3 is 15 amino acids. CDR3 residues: CASRVTGTANYGYTF. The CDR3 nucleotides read TGTGCCAGCAGAGTCACAGGAACTGCTAACTATGGCTACACCTTC.

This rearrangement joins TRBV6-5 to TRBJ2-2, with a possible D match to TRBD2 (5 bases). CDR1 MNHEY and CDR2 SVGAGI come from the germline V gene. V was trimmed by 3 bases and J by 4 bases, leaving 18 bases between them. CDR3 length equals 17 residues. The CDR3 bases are TGTGCCAGCAGTTATGGTTTAGGCGTTGAGGGCACCGGGGAGCTGTTTTTT. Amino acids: CASSYGLGVEGTGELFF.

The CDR3, as DNA: TGCAGTGCTAGAAAGGAGAGATACACTGAAGCTTTCTTT. Translated, it gives CSARKERYTEAFF. V and J are TRBV20-1 and TRBJ1-1; no definite D call. Germline loops: CDR1 DFQATT, CDR2 SNEGSKA (reference sequence). The CDR3 has 13 residues. Trimming removed 2 bases at V and 3 bases at J, with 10 bases between.

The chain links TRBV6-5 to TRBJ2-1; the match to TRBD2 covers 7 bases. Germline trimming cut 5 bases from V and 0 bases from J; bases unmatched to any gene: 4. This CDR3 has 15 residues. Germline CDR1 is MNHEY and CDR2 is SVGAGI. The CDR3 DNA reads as TGTGCCAGCAGTAACGGGGGGAACTCCTACAATGAGCAGTTCTTC. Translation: CASSNGGNSYNEQFF.

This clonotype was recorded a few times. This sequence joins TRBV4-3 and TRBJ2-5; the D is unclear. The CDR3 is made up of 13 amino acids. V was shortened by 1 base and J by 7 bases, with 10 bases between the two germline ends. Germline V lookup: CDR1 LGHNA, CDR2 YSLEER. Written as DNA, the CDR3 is TGCGCCAGCAGCCAAGCCAAATCGGGGACCCAGTACTTC. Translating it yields CASSQAKSGTQYF.

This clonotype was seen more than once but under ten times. The DNA of the CDR3 is TGTGCCAGCAGTGATGAGGGGTTTAGCACAGATACGCAGTATTTT. Amino acid sequence: CASSDEGFSTDTQYF. This chain connects TRBV2 to TRBJ2-3; D might be TRBD1 or TRBD2, each matching 5 bases. V was shortened by 3 bases and J by 0 bases, with 10 bases between the two germline ends. The CDR3 is made up of 15 amino acids. Per the germline V gene, CDR1 is SNHLY and CDR2 is FYNNEI.

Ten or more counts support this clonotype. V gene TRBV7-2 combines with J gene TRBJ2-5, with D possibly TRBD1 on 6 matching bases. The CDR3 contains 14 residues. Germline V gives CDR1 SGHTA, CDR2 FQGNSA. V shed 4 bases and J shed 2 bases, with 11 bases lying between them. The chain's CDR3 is CASSSTGIQETQYF. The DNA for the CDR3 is TGTGCCAGCAGCTCAACAGGGATTCAAGAGACCCAGTACTTC.

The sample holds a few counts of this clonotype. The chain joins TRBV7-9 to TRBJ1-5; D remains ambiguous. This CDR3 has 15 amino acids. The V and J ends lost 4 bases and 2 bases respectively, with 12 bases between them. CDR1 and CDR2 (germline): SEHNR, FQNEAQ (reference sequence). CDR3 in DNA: TGTGCCAGCAGCTCACGAGGTGGGGGCAATCAGCCCCAGCATTTT. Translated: CASSSRGGGNQPQHF.

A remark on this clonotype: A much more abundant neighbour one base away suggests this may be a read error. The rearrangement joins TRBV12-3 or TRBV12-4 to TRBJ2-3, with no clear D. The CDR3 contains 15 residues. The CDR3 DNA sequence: TGTGCCGGCAGTTTCGGGCCCGCTGGCACAGATACGCAGTATTTT. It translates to CAGSFGPAGTDTQYF.

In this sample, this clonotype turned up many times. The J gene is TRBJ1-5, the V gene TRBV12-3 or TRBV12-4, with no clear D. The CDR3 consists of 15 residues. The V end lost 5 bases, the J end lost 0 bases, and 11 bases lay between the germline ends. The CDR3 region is CASSVTTGSNQPQHF. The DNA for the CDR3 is TGTGCCAGCAGTGTAACGACTGGTAGCAATCAGCCCCAGCATTTT.

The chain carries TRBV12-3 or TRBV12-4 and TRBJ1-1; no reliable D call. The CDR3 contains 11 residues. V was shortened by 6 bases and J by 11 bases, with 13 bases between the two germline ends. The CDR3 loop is CASSRLMEAFF. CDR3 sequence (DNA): TGTGCCAGCAGCAGACTGATGGAGGCTTTCTTT.

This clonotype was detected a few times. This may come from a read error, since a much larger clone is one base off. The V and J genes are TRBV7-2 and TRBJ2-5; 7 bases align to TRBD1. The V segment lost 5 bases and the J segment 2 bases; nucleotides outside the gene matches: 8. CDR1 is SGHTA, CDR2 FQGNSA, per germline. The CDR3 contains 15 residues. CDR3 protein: CASSTRTGAQETQYF. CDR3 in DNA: TGTGCCAGCAGCACCCGGACAGGAGCACAAGAGACCCAGTACTTC. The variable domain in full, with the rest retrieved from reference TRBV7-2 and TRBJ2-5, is GAGVSQSPSNKVTEKGKDVELRCDPISGHTALYWYRQSLGQGLEFLIYFQGNSAPDKSGLPSDRFSAERTGGSVSTLTIQRTQQEDSAVYLCASSTRTGAQETQYFGPGTRLLVL.

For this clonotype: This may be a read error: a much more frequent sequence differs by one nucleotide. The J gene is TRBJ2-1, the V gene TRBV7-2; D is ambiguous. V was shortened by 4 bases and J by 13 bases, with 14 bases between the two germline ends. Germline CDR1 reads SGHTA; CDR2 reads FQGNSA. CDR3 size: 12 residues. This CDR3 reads CASSYYVETQFF. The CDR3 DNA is TGTGCCAGCAGCTACTACGTAGAGACCCAGTTCTTC.

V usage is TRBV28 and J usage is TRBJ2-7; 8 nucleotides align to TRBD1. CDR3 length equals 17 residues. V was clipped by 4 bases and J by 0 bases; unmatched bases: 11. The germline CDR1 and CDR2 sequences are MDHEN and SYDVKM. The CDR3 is CASSSGQGGRSSYEQYF. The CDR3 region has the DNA TGTGCCAGCAGTTCCGGACAGGGTGGGCGAAGCTCCTACGAGCAGTACTTC.